These 16 T cell receptor beta chains originate from one sample sequenced in a study of T cells in Graves' hyperthyroidism and ophthalmopathy. Regions amplified from RNA transcripts were the TCR beta CDR3 regions. The study used the HTBI primer set for a first-round RT-PCR of the TCR CDR3. TCRdb passed the multiplex PCR reads through MiXCR, listing each CDR3 protein once. The sample contains 620,000 or so distinct CDR3 sequences, more than 14% of which appear only once. What was sequenced was blood. The receptor source for this set is a woman between 50 and 59 years old with Graves' ophthalmopathy.

Ten or more counts support this clonotype. The chain employs TRBV18 and TRBJ2-3; 9 nucleotides align to TRBD2. V lost 1 base to trimming and J lost 5 bases; unmatched junction nucleotides: 7. The CDR3 contains 16 residues. The germline CDR1 and CDR2 sequences are KGHSH and LQKENI. The CDR3 sequence is CASSPRIQREVDTQYF. The CDR3 bases are TGTGCCAGCTCACCACGCATCCAGCGGGAGGTAGATACGCAGTATTTT.

This clonotype was counted at least ten times. This chain joins TRBV6-2 or TRBV6-3 and TRBJ2-1; 7 bases fit TRBD2. This CDR3 is 15 amino acids long. J lost 3 bases, V lost 3 bases, and 5 bases had no gene match. The V gene's germline CDR1 is MNHEY and CDR2 SVGEGT. CDR3 bases: TGTGCCAGCAGTTATATCGCGGGAGACTACAATGAGCAGTTCTTC. Translation: CASSYIAGDYNEQFF.

The J gene is TRBJ1-5, the V gene TRBV20-1, with D possibly matching TRBD1 (5 bases). Per germline, CDR1 DFQATT and CDR2 SNEGSKA (reference sequence). The CDR3 sequence is 15 residues long. Trimming cost V 0 bases and J 5 bases, with 14 bases left between them. CDR3 sequence: CSAREPGGGHQPQHF. CDR3 nucleotide sequence: TGCAGTGCTAGAGAGCCCGGGGGGGGTCATCAGCCCCAGCATTTT.

Points on this clonotype: This clone may be a read error of a much larger clone one base away. The CDR3 sequence: CASGTSGNNEQSF. In DNA form, the CDR3 reads TGTGCCAGCGGGACTAGCGGAAACAATGAGCAGTCCTTC. The chain joins TRBV14 to TRBJ2-1; TRBD2 aligns across 11 bases. The CDR3 is made up of 13 amino acids. Germline V gene lookup returns CDR1 SGHDN and CDR2 FVKESK.

About this clonotype itself: This may arise from a read error, as a much more abundant clone is one base away. The chain couples TRBV10-3 to TRBJ1-3, with 7 bases identical to TRBD1. The V gene's germline CDR1 is ENHRY and CDR2 SYGVKD. The CDR3 totals 18 residues. CDR3 sequence reads: CAVSESRQGLESPNTIYF. For the CDR3, the DNA is TGTGCCGTCAGTGAGTCAAGACAGGGATTGGAGTCCCCAAACACCATATATTTT.

This clonotype has a handful of counts. The chain uses TRBV4-1 and TRBJ1-1; 7 bases map to TRBD1. Looked up from germline, CDR1 is MGHRA and CDR2 is YSYEKL. This CDR3 contains 15 residues. J gave up 4 bases and V 0 bases, and 5 bases lay outside the gene matches. The CDR3, as DNA: TGCGCCAGCAGCCAAGAGGTTGCAGGGGGCACTGAAGCTTTCTTT. Its translation is CASSQEVAGGTEAFF.

The chain is built from TRBV6-6 and TRBJ2-7; D unclear. Per the germline V gene, CDR1 is MNHNY and CDR2 is SVGAGI (reference sequence). V was trimmed by 0 bases and J by 2 bases, leaving 8 bases between them. This CDR3 comprises 14 residues. The chain's CDR3 is CASSYSTRTYEQYF. As DNA, the CDR3 is TGTGCCAGCAGTTACTCTACCCGGACCTACGAGCAGTACTTC.

This clonotype was seen ten or more times. The chain joins TRBV27 to TRBJ2-7; D ambiguous. Trimming stripped 2 bases from V and 6 bases from J, with 11 bases between. This CDR3 region has 13 residues. Germline V gene lookup returns CDR1 MNHEY and CDR2 SMNVEV (reference sequence). The CDR3 reads CASSLGLLGEQYF. The CDR3 DNA sequence: TGTGCCAGCAGTTTAGGGCTGTTGGGCGAGCAGTACTTC.

This clonotype has ten or more counts. The chain combines TRBV28 with TRBJ2-5, with 8 bases fitting TRBD1. V trimming: 8 bases; J trimming: 4 bases; junction bases outside the gene matches: 9. The germline CDR1 and CDR2 sequences are MDHEN and SYDVKM. The CDR3 covers 14 residues. Here the CDR3 reads CASSFRGRRETQYF. The CDR3 nucleotides read TGTGCCAGCTCGTTCAGGGGGCGAAGAGAGACCCAGTACTTC.

This clonotype has ten or more counts. In DNA, the CDR3 is TGTGCCAGCGGGGGACAGGGGATAACCAAAAACATTCAGTACTTC. It encodes CASGGQGITKNIQYF. The rearrangement uses TRBV28 and TRBJ2-4; 10 bases align to TRBD1. This CDR3 has 15 amino acids. Germline V CDR1 and CDR2: MDHEN, SYDVKM. The V segment lost 8 bases and the J segment 2 bases; nucleotides outside the gene matches: 6.

The rearrangement joins TRBV9 to TRBJ2-6; a weak D match, TRBD1 (5 bases). The CDR3 has 16 residues. CDR1 is SGDLS, CDR2 YYNGEE, per germline. V lost 0 bases and J 4 bases, leaving 11 bases between the germline ends. The CDR3 here is CASSVDAGSGANVLTF. The CDR3, as DNA: TGTGCCAGCAGCGTAGATGCAGGGTCCGGGGCCAACGTCCTGACTTTC.

With regard to this clonotype: A much larger clonotype is one base distant, so this may be a read error. The V call is TRBV6-5, the J call TRBJ2-7; tentative D call: TRBD2 (6 bases). The CDR3 loop spans 14 amino acids. V shed 3 bases and J shed 3 bases, with 12 bases lying between them. The germline CDR1 and CDR2 sequences are MNHEY and SVGAGI. The CDR3 coding sequence is TGTGCCAGCAGTTATAGCAGGAGGGGCTACGAGCAGTACTTC. It encodes CASSYSRRGYEQYF.

This clonotype was detected only a few times. This chain joins TRBV19 and TRBJ1-1, with D uncertain. Trimming took 3 bases from V and 1 from J, leaving 12 bases between them. CDR1 and CDR2 (germline): LNHDA, SQIVND (reference sequence). The CDR3 is 15 residues long. In DNA, the CDR3 is TGTGCCAGTAGTATCGCTGGAGCGGCGAACACTGAAGCTTTCTTT. It specifies CASSIAGAANTEAFF.

The table lists this clonotype with many counts. The V call is TRBV11-3, the J call TRBJ2-2; D is unresolved. V lost 5 bases to trimming and J lost 6 bases, with 7 bases between them. The CDR3 has 12 residues. The germline V gene encodes CDR1 SGHNT and CDR2 YENEEA. As DNA, the CDR3 is TGTGCCAGCAGCCTTAGTCCCGGGGAGCTGTTTTTT. Translation: CASSLSPGELFF.

In its sample, this clonotype was seen many times. The J gene is TRBJ2-1, the V gene TRBV5-1; TRBD2 matches 7 bases. In germline, CDR1 is SGHRS, CDR2 YFSETQ. The CDR3 length is 16 residues. V dropped 0 bases and J dropped 3; count of bases not matched to a gene: 6. In DNA form, the CDR3 reads TGCGCCAGCAGCTTGGGGGCGGGAGTTGTCTACAATGAGCAGTTCTTC. It codes for CASSLGAGVVYNEQFF. The whole variable domain, filled in from reference TRBV5-1 and TRBJ2-1, reads KAGVTQTPRYLIKTRGQQVTLSCSPISGHRSVSWYQQTPGQGLQFLFEYFSETQRNKGNFPGRFSGRQFSNSRSEMNVSTLELGDSALYLCASSLGAGVVYNEQFFGPGTRLTVL.

This clonotype was picked up one time. This sequence may be a read error, since a much larger clone differs from it by one base. This sequence joins TRBV13 and TRBJ2-1; D gene uncertain. The V end lost 4 bases, the J end lost 8 bases, and 12 bases lay between the germline ends. The length of the CDR3 is 13 residues. Per germline, CDR1 PRHDT and CDR2 FYEKMQ (reference sequence). The CDR3 loop is CASSSDGPDEQFF. The CDR3 DNA sequence: TGTGCCAGCAGCTCAGACGGGCCGGATGAGCAGTTCTTC.